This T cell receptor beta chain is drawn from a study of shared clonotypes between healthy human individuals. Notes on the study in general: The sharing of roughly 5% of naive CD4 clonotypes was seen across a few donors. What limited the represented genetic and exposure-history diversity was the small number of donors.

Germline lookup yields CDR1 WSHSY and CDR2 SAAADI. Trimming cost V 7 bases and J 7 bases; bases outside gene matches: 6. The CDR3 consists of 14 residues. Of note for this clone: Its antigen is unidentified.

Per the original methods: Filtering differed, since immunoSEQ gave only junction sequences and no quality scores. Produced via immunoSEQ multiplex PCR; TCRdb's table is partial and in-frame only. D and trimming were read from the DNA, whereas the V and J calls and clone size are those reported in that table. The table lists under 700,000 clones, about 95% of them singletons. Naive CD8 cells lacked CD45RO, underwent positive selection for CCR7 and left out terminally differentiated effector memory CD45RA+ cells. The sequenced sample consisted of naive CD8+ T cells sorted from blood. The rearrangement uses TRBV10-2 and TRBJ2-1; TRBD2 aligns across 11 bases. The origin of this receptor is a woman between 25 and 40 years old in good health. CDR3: CASTAGTSGNEQFF. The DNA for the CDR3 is TGCGCCAGCACCGCCGGGACTAGCGGTAATGAGCAGTTCTTC.